These 2 T cell receptor beta chains originate from one sample sequenced in a study of T cells expressing NK-cell markers. TCRdb reprocessed the 5' RACE reads; each CDR3 protein has one entry and no DNA is given. This sample's table reports roughly 420,000 distinct CDR3 sequences. The sample consisted of blood T cells: a sorted CD56 or NKG2C T cell subset, CD4+ or CD8+ T cells, or bulk PBMC T cells (not recorded which). Every receptor here comes from a woman between 18 and 75 years old in good health.

The V and J genes are TRBV5-1 and TRBJ2-1; there is no DNA to check the TCRdb D call of TRBD1. This CDR3 comprises 17 residues. The germline V gene encodes CDR1 SGHRS and CDR2 YFSETQ. CDR3 residues: CASSLPGRGFSYNEQFF.

The chain carries TRBV7-2 and TRBJ1-1; the D gene TCRdb calls, TRBD1, cannot be checked with no DNA. This CDR3 is built from 14 residues. Germline V gene data show CDR1 as SGHTA and CDR2 as FQGNSA. The CDR3 spells CASSSTVQGSEAFF.